Sequencing of this TCR beta chain was carried out in a study of cytotoxic CD8 clonotypes in ibrutinib-treated CLL. Study-level background: The cohort had over nine relapsed/refractory and over 14 treatment-naive patients, 17 IGHV unmutated. Sequencing produced an average of about 250,000 productive templates and approximately 100,000 productive rearrangements per sample. Study-level findings and limits: Treatment saw public clonotypes, which were uncommon, either contract or stay stable. Circulating CD8+ T-cell counts were tracked by baseline clonality, which exceeded that of age-matched healthy donors.

With respect to this clone: Its antigen is still unknown.

The repertoire was sequenced with immunoSEQ multiplex PCR; TCRdb's copy has only in-frame clones and lacks some. Here the sample spans hundreds of thousands of clones, under 80% being singletons. The V segment lost 4 bases and the J segment 1 base; nucleotides outside the gene matches: 6. Germline CDR1 SGHRS, CDR2 YFSETQ. CDR3 length: 16 residues. V gene TRBV5-1 combines with J gene TRBJ2-2; 8 nucleotides match TRBD1. This receptor was taken from a human donor with chronic lymphocytic leukemia. This specimen was PBMCs, taken after 24 months of ibrutinib treatment. As DNA, the CDR3 is TGCGCCAGCAGCCCACCGGGACAGGAGAACACCGGGGAGCTGTTTTTT. Translating it yields CASSPPGQENTGELFF.